This T cell receptor (beta chain) originates from a study of shared clonotypes between healthy human individuals. The wider study: There were three CD4 naive, three CD4 memory, two CD8 naive and one CD8 memory plates per donor.

There are 11 residues in the CDR3. Germline V gives CDR1 DFQATT, CDR2 SNEGSKA (reference sequence). Method: immunoSEQ multiplex PCR; TCRdb's copy keeps in-frame clones and lacks some. This sample carries roughly 640,000 clones, around two thirds of them seen once, and the ten largest clones take 1.5% to 2%. The CD4+ fraction was divided into a CD45RA+ naive subset and a CD45RA-negative memory subset. About this clone itself: Antigen specificity is unknown.

Study results and limitations: The sampled material consisted only of blood, and tissue repertoires are likely to differ. In contrast to clonotypes shared by all four donors, non-shared clonotypes had lower generation probabilities.

This TCR came from a woman aged 25-40 years in good health. The sequenced material came from memory CD4+ T cells sorted from blood. Subset defined: CD45RA-negative fraction. The chain carries TRBV20-1 and TRBJ2-1, with D unresolved. For the CDR3, the DNA is TGCAGCCCAGCTGGTGGGGATGAGCAGTTCTTC. The encoded protein is CSPAGGDEQFF.